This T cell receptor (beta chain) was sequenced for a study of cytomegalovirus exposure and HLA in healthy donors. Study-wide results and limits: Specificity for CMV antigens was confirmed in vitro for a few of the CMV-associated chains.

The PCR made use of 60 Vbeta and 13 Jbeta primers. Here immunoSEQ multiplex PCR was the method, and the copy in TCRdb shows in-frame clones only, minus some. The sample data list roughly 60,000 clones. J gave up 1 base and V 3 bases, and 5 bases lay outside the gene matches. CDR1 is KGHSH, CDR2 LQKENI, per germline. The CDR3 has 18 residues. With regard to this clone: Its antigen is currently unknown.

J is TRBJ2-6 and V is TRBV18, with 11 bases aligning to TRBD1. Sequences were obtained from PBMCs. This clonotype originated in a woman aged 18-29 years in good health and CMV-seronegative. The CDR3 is CASSPWTGGTSGANVLTF. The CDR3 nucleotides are TGTGCCAGCTCACCTTGGACAGGGGGCACATCTGGGGCCAACGTCCTGACTTTC.